This passage covers 30 T cell receptor beta chains from one sample sequenced in a study of response to subunit inactivated influenza vaccine. TCRdb re-called the RT-PCR reads with MiXCR, one entry per CDR3 protein. Here the sample spans 170,000 or so distinct CDR3 sequences, about 10% being singletons. The input for sequencing was CD8+ T cells sorted from PBMCs, taken 23 months after vaccination. Every receptor here comes from a man aged 50 to 69 who received an inactivated influenza vaccine.

V is TRBV4-2 and J is TRBJ1-4, with unresolved D. The CDR3 runs 13 residues. Germline CDR1 reads LGHNA; CDR2 reads YNFKEQ. The V end lost 1 base, the J end lost 11 bases, and 11 bases lay between the germline ends. The CDR3 DNA follows: TGTGCCAGCAGCCAAGGCTGGGCGGACAAACTGTTTTTT. Its protein product is CASSQGWADKLFF.

This chain connects TRBV20-1 to TRBJ2-3, with D hard to call. Trimming removed 1 base from V and 5 bases from J, with 7 bases in between. The CDR3 sequence is 12 residues long. CDR1 is DFQATT, CDR2 SNEGSKA, per germline (reference sequence). The CDR3, as DNA: TGCAGTGCTAGAGTCCTAGGAGATACGCAGTATTTT. Translation: CSARVLGDTQYF.

V is TRBV7-2 and J is TRBJ2-1, with D perhaps matching TRBD1 or TRBD2 (7 bases each). Germline loops: CDR1 SGHTA, CDR2 FQGNSA. The length of the CDR3 is 14 residues. With 1 base removed from V and 8 bases from J, the gap between germline ends came to 12 bases. CDR3 protein: CASSLVGGGHEQFF. The CDR3 nucleotides are TGTGCCAGCAGCTTAGTGGGAGGGGGCCATGAGCAGTTCTTC. The full variable domain, completed using reference TRBV7-2 and TRBJ2-1, is GAGVSQSPSNKVTEKGKDVELRCDPISGHTALYWYRQSLGQGLEFLIYFQGNSAPDKSGLPSDRFSAERTGGSVSTLTIQRTQQEDSAVYLCASSLVGGGHEQFFGPGTRLTVL.

In this sample, this clonotype turned up a few times. The V and J genes are TRBV5-6 and TRBJ1-2; 9 nucleotides align to TRBD1. The germline V gene encodes CDR1 SGHDT and CDR2 YYEEEE. The CDR3 sequence is 13 residues long. The V segment lost 3 bases and the J segment 7 bases; nucleotides outside the gene matches: 4. CDR3 region: CASSSGQGGGYTF. The CDR3 DNA sequence: TGTGCCAGCAGCTCGGGACAGGGTGGTGGCTACACCTTC. The variable domain in full, with the rest retrieved from reference TRBV5-6 and TRBJ1-2, is DAGVTQSPTHLIKTRGQQVTLRCSPKSGHDTVSWYQQALGQGPQFIFQYYEEEERQRGNFPDRFSGHQFPNYSSELNVNALLLGDSALYLCASSSGQGGGYTFGSGTRLTVV.

This clonotype was counted between two and nine times. The chain recombines TRBV29-1 with TRBJ2-7; either TRBD1 or TRBD2 may fit D (5 bases each). Between the trimmed V and J ends, which lost 1 base and 3 bases, there was a span of 10 bases. CDR3 length equals 13 residues. From germline, CDR1 is SQVTM and CDR2 ANQGSEA. The CDR3 here is CSVEGGYSYEQYF. The CDR3 DNA reads as TGCAGCGTTGAAGGGGGGTACAGCTACGAGCAGTACTTC.

V gene TRBV29-1 combines with J gene TRBJ2-7; TRBD2 is a possible D gene (5 bases). Germline loops: CDR1 SQVTM, CDR2 ANQGSEA. The V end was cut by 3 bases, the J end by 1 base, with 10 bases between. The CDR3 extends over 13 amino acids. CDR3 sequence (DNA): TGCAGCGTTGAGCGGGTGGGGTCCTACGAGCAGTACTTC. Encoded protein: CSVERVGSYEQYF.

This clonotype occurred many times. One junction end does not reproduce the germline sequence, and a read error may be involved. J is TRBJ2-2 and V is TRBV6-2 or TRBV6-3; D is unclear. The CDR3 is made up of 14 amino acids. Germline V gene data show CDR1 as MNHEY and CDR2 as SVGEGT. The CDR3 DNA sequence: TGTGCCAGCAGGTACACTGTGAACGCCGGGGAGCTGTTTTTT. Its protein is CASRYTVNAGELFF.

The J gene is TRBJ2-5, the V gene TRBV7-9; D is unclear. V was clipped by 0 bases and J by 7 bases, with 6 bases between them. The V gene's germline CDR1 is SEHNR and CDR2 FQNEAQ (reference sequence). CDR3 size: 12 residues. CDR3 DNA sequence: TGTGCCAGCAGCTTAGCGTCCGGGACCCAGTACTTC. This codes for CASSLASGTQYF.

In this sample, this clonotype turned up a few times. This chain links TRBV7-9 with TRBJ2-5; no clear D. Per germline, CDR1 SEHNR and CDR2 FQNEAQ (reference sequence). CDR3 length equals 16 residues. Trimming left V 1 base short and J 5 bases short, with 17 bases between. The CDR3 here is CASSLDIWPGGETQYF. The CDR3 bases are TGTGCCAGCAGCTTAGATATCTGGCCTGGTGGGGAGACCCAGTACTTC.

This clonotype was seen at least ten times. V usage is TRBV3-1 and J usage is TRBJ2-7, with TRBD2 matching 8 bases. Germline V CDR1 and CDR2: LGHDT, YNNKEL (reference sequence). V was pared by 2 bases and J by 2 bases, with 2 bases of the junction left unmatched. The CDR3 has 14 residues. CDR3 DNA: TGTGCCAGCAGCCAATTGGGACTAGCCTACGAGCAGTACTTC. Its translation: CASSQLGLAYEQYF.

This clonotype was detected many times. The CDR3 protein is CASSSGTSPESEQYF. CDR3 nucleotide sequence: TGTGCCAGCAGTTCGGGGACTAGCCCGGAGTCCGAGCAGTACTTC. The gene calls are TRBV27 and TRBJ2-7, with 9 bases aligning to TRBD2. The CDR3 is 15 amino acids. J gave up 6 bases and V 4 bases, and 10 bases lay outside the gene matches. In germline, CDR1 is MNHEY, CDR2 SMNVEV (reference sequence).

V gene TRBV4-1 combines with J gene TRBJ2-1; 7 nucleotides match TRBD2. Per germline, CDR1 MGHRA and CDR2 YSYEKL. The V and J ends lost 0 bases and 0 bases, in that order; junction bases with no gene match: 8. The CDR3 has 18 amino acids. Here the CDR3 reads CASSQESGIVSSYNEQFF. Here the CDR3 DNA reads TGCGCCAGCAGCCAAGAAAGCGGGATCGTTAGCTCCTACAATGAGCAGTTCTTC.

This chain links TRBV4-3 with TRBJ1-5, with D hard to call. CDR1 LGHNA and CDR2 YSLEER come from the germline V gene. The CDR3 is made up of 14 amino acids. V was cut by 0 bases and J by 6 bases, with 9 bases left in between. The DNA for the CDR3 is TGCGCCAGCAGCCAAGATCTCAGCTTTCAGCCCCAGCATTTT. This gives the protein CASSQDLSFQPQHF.

This clonotype was picked up many times. The chain employs TRBV12-3 or TRBV12-4 and TRBJ2-3, with D possibly called TRBD1 or TRBD2 (5 bases each). The V and J ends lost 5 bases and 6 bases respectively, with 18 bases between them. The CDR3 is 15 residues long. In DNA form, the CDR3 reads TGTGCCAGCAGTCCCCAGGGCCTGGGGGATGATACGCAGTATTTT. This codes for CASSPQGLGDDTQYF.

This clonotype has a count of ten or more. V is TRBV10-2 and J is TRBJ2-3; perhaps TRBD2 as D (6 bases). Germline assignment: CDR1 WSHSY and CDR2 SAAADI. This CDR3 spans 15 amino acids. V dropped 6 bases and J dropped 0 bases, with 13 bases sitting between them. Here the CDR3 reads CASRVERGSTDTQYF. Here the CDR3 DNA reads TGCGCCAGCAGAGTAGAACGGGGGAGCACAGATACGCAGTATTTT.

This chain joins TRBV12-3 or TRBV12-4 and TRBJ2-1; 13 nucleotides match TRBD2. J lost 8 bases, V lost 5 bases, and 3 bases had no gene match. The CDR3 consists of 14 residues. Here the CDR3 reads CASSTSGRVDEQFF. The CDR3 DNA reads as TGTGCCAGCAGTACTAGCGGGAGGGTCGATGAGCAGTTCTTC.

This clonotype showed up just a few times. This chain connects TRBV5-6 to TRBJ2-3; 8 positions match TRBD1. This CDR3 is built from 15 residues. V was pared by 4 bases and J by 4 bases, with 8 bases of the junction left unmatched. Germline loops: CDR1 SGHDT, CDR2 YYEEEE. The CDR3 sequence: CASSETGVGPDTQYF. CDR3 sequence (DNA): TGTGCCAGCAGCGAGACAGGGGTTGGACCAGATACGCAGTATTTT.

This clonotype showed up just a few times. The chain combines TRBV7-2 with TRBJ1-2; 9 nucleotides align to TRBD1. There are 15 residues in the CDR3. CDR1 and CDR2 from the germline V gene are SGHTA and FQGNSA. V dropped 5 bases and J dropped 2; count of bases not matched to a gene: 6. The CDR3 nucleotides are TGTGCCAGCAGCAACTCCGGGACAGGGAACTATGGCTACACCTTC. The encoded protein is CASSNSGTGNYGYTF.

There are a few counts of this clonotype. The chain employs TRBV20-1 and TRBJ2-7; a possible D gene is TRBD1 (6 bases). The CDR3 is made up of 15 amino acids. CDR1 is DFQATT, CDR2 SNEGSKA, per germline (reference sequence). Trimming shortened V by 4 bases and J by 0 bases, and 16 bases separated the two germline ends. The CDR3 DNA is TGCAGTGCTACATCCCGGGACACCTACTCCTACGAGCAGTACTTC. Its translation is CSATSRDTYSYEQYF.

This clonotype was picked up a small number of times. For the CDR3, the DNA is TGTGCCAGCAGCTTAACCAGCTCGGGGAACAATGAGCAGTTCTTC. It is translated as CASSLTSSGNNEQFF. The chain has TRBV7-8 and TRBJ2-1, with D maybe TRBD2 (5 bases). The CDR3 has 15 amino acids. Germline V gene data show CDR1 as SGHVS and CDR2 as FQNEAQ. Trimming pared 2 bases from V and 5 bases from J, leaving 13 bases between.

The table lists this clonotype with a few counts. V is TRBV6-2 or TRBV6-3 and J is TRBJ2-5; tentatively, D is TRBD1 or TRBD2 (5 bases each). The germline V and J ends were trimmed by 6 bases and 5 bases, with 19 bases remaining between them. The CDR3 length is 15 residues. Germline lookup yields CDR1 MNHEY and CDR2 SVGEGT. In DNA form, the CDR3 reads TGTGCCAGCAGCCCAACCCGGGACGGCGGGGAGACCCAGTACTTC. It translates to CASSPTRDGGETQYF.

This chain links TRBV20-1 with TRBJ2-4; D assignment may be TRBD1 or TRBD2 (6 bases each). Germline loops: CDR1 DFQATT, CDR2 SNEGSKA (reference sequence). Trimming pared 4 bases from V and 4 bases from J, leaving 23 bases between. The CDR3 is made up of 17 amino acids. This chain's CDR3 is CSATGREDRLLKNIQYF. In nucleotides, the CDR3 is TGCAGTGCTACAGGCAGGGAGGACAGACTCCTAAAAAACATTCAGTACTTC.

The table lists this clonotype with a few counts. The chain couples TRBV27 to TRBJ2-1; a possible D gene is TRBD1 (6 bases). The CDR3 totals 15 residues. Trimming cost V 8 bases and J 0 bases, with 14 bases left between them. Germline V gene sequence: CDR1 MNHEY, CDR2 SMNVEV (reference sequence). The CDR3 DNA sequence: TGTGCCAGCGCCAGGGGAACCGGCTCCTACAATGAGCAGTTCTTC. Translation gives CASARGTGSYNEQFF.

This sequence joins TRBV10-3 and TRBJ1-2; no clear D gene. V was clipped by 7 bases and J by 8 bases, with 17 bases between them. The CDR3 has 13 residues. Per germline, CDR1 ENHRY and CDR2 SYGVKD. CDR3 sequence (DNA): TGTGCCATCACTTGGACCCCGGCTAGCGGCTACACCTTC. This encodes CAITWTPASGYTF.

This clonotype was seen only a few times. Here the CDR3 DNA reads TGCAGTGCTAGAGATGTTGGCGGGAGCTCCTACAATGAGCAGTTCTTC. It is translated as CSARDVGGSSYNEQFF. J is TRBJ2-1 and V is TRBV20-1; 7 nucleotides match TRBD2. Germline V CDR1 and CDR2: DFQATT, SNEGSKA (reference sequence). Trimming removed 0 bases from V and 0 bases from J; junction bases left unmatched: 5. The CDR3 extends over 16 amino acids.

There are a few counts of this clonotype. The V gene is TRBV12-3 or TRBV12-4, the J gene TRBJ2-1; TRBD1 agrees at 9 bases. V was clipped by 6 bases and J by 8 bases; unmatched bases: 8. The CDR3 totals 14 residues. The CDR3 DNA reads as TGTGCCAGCAGGCCGGGACAGGGAAGGCATGAGCAGTTCTTC. It is translated as CASRPGQGRHEQFF.

The chain couples TRBV12-3 or TRBV12-4 to TRBJ2-2; the D is unclear. The CDR3 is 14 amino acids. The V gene lost 2 bases and the J gene lost 1 base, with 5 bases spanning the gap. The CDR3: CASSLFGNTGELFF. The CDR3 DNA reads as TGTGCCAGCAGTTTATTCGGGAACACCGGGGAGCTGTTTTTT.

The chain is built from TRBV11-2 and TRBJ1-5; D remains unclear. Trimming took off 3 bases at V and 3 bases at J, with 12 bases between the two ends. The CDR3 sequence is 15 residues long. CDR1 is SGHAT and CDR2 is FQNNGV in the germline V gene. The CDR3 nucleotides are TGTGCCAGCAGCTTGGAGTACGCACCCAATCAGCCCCAGCATTTT. It translates to CASSLEYAPNQPQHF. The variable domain in full, completed from reference TRBV11-2 and TRBJ1-5, reads EAGVAQSPRYKIIEKRQSVAFWCNPISGHATLYWYQQILGQGPKLLIQFQNNGVVDDSQLPKDRFSAERLKGVDSTLKIQPAKLEDSAVYLCASSLEYAPNQPQHFGDGTRLSIL.

This clonotype appeared many times. This sequence joins TRBV28 and TRBJ2-3; TRBD1 agrees at 8 bases. CDR1 is MDHEN, CDR2 SYDVKM, per germline. CDR3 size: 14 residues. Unmatched junction bases numbered 10, after V lost 10 bases and J lost 4 bases. The CDR3 is CATNSGQAPDTQYF. DNA for the CDR3: TGTGCCACTAACTCGGGACAGGCCCCAGATACGCAGTATTTT.

This chain links TRBV4-1 with TRBJ2-7; D remains ambiguous. This CDR3 region has 14 residues. V shed 1 base and J shed 5 bases, with 12 bases lying between them. From germline, CDR1 is MGHRA and CDR2 YSYEKL. The CDR3 coding sequence is TGCGCCAGCAGCCAAGCTGGCCGGGCCAACGAGCAGTACTTC. It is translated as CASSQAGRANEQYF.